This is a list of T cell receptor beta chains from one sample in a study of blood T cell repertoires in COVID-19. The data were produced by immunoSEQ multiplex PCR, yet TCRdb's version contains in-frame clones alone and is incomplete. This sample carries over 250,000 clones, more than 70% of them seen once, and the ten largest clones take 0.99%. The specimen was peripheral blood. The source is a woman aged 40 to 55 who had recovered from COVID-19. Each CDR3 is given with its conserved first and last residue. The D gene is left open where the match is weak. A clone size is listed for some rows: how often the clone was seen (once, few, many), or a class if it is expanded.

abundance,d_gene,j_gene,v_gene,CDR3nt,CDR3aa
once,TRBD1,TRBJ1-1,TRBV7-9,TGTGCCAGCAGCTTAGGGAGGACAGGGGACACTGAAGCTTTCTTT,CASSLGRTGDTEAFF
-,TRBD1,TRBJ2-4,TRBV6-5,TGTGCCAGCAGCAGGGGGGACAGGCAGTACTTC,CASSRGDRQYF
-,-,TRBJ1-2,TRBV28,TGTGCCAGCAGTTTCATCAGTTATGGCTACACCTTC,CASSFISYGYTF
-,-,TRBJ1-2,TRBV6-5,TGTGCCACCGCGGAGGGTCTATATGGCTACACCTTC,CATAEGLYGYTF
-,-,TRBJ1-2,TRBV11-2,TGTGCCAGCAGCTTAGGGGGGGTCGCCTATGGCTACACCTTC,CASSLGGVAYGYTF
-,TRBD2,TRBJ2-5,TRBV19,TGTGCCAGTAGTCCCCAGGGACTAGCGGTCCCACAAGAGACCCAGTACTTC,CASSPQGLAVPQETQYF
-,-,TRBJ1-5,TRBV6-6,TGTGCCAGCAGTTATGGGGGGAGAAATCAGCCCCAGCATTTT,CASSYGGRNQPQHF
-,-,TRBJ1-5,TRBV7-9,TGTGCCAGCAGCTTAGCAGGGGGGGCTCAGCCCCAGCATTTT,CASSLAGGAQPQHF
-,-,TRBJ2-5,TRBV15,TGTGCCACCGGGGGGACTGGGGAAGAGACCCAGTACTTC,CATGGTGEETQYF
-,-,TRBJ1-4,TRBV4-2,TGTGCCAGCAGCCCCCGGACAGCAACTAATGAAAAACTGTTTTTT,CASSPRTATNEKLFF
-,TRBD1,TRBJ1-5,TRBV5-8,TGTGCCAGCAGCCTGGGGACAGCACCCTATAGCAATCAGCCCCAGCATTTT,CASSLGTAPYSNQPQHF
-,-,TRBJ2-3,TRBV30,TGTGCCTGGCAGGTTAGCGCTTCTAGCACAGATACGCAGTATTTT,CAWQVSASSTDTQYF
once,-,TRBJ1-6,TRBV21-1,TGTGCCAGCAGCTCTCAGGGTGGTCTTAATTCACCCCTCCACTTT,CASSSQGGLNSPLHF
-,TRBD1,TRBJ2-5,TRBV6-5,TGTGCCAGCAGTCAACAGGGGGCCGGGAAGACCCAGTACTTC,CASSQQGAGKTQYF
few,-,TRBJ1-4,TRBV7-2,TGTGCCAGCAGCTCCCGGACCGCCGCGGGGATGGAAAAACTGTTTTTT,CASSSRTAAGMEKLFF
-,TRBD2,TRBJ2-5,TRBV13,TGTGCCAGCAGCCAAACTAGCGGGCTGTACTTC,CASSQTSGLYF
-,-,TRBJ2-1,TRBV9,TGTGCCAGCAGCCCGAGCCGGGGTGAGCAGTTCTTC,CASSPSRGEQFF
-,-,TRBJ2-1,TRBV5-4,TGTGCCAGCAGCCAAGGGGGAGCTACCTCCTACAATGAGCAGTTCTTC,CASSQGGATSYNEQFF
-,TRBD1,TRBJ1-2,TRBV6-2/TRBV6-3,TGTGCCAGCAGTTACCGGCAGGGGGCCGGTGGCTACACCTTC,CASSYRQGAGGYTF
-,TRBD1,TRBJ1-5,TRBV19,TGTGCCAGTAGCAATGGGGCAGGGGGAGGTAATCAGCCCCAGCATTTT,CASSNGAGGGNQPQHF
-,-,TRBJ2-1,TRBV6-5,TGTGCCAGCAAACCCCCGGGCGGGGAGCAGTTCTTC,CASKPPGGEQFF
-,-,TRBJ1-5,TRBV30,TGTGCCTGGACCCGATGGGGGGACCCCTTTAGCAATCAGCCCCAGCATTTT,CAWTRWGDPFSNQPQHF
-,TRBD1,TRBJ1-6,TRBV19,TGTGCCAGTAGGGACAGGGGTCCGGGGTCCCTCCACTTT,CASRDRGPGSLHF
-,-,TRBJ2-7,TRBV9,TGTGCCAGCAGCGCCCGCGGGACAGAGACCTACGAGCAGTACTTC,CASSARGTETYEQYF
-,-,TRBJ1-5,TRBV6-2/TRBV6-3,TGTGCCAGCACCCCGGGGGCGACAGCTAGCAATCAGCCCCAGCATTTT,CASTPGATASNQPQHF
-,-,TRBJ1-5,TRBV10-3,TGTGCCATCATGGCAGGGGCTGGTCAGCCCCAGCATTTT,CAIMAGAGQPQHF
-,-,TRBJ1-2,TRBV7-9,TGTGCCAGCAGCTTGAACGGGAACTATGGCTACACCTTC,CASSLNGNYGYTF
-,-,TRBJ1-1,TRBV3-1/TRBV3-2,TGTGCCAGCAGACCTACGGGCAGGGTCACTGAAGCTTTCTTT,CASRPTGRVTEAFF
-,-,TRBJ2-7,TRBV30,TGTGCCTGGAGTGGGAGCCGGAGCTCCTACGAGCAGTACTTC,CAWSGSRSSYEQYF
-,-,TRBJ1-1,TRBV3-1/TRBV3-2,TGTGCCAGCAGCCAGGTCCAGGCCGTCACTGAAGCTTTCTTT,CASSQVQAVTEAFF
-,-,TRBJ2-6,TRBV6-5,TGTGCCAGCAGTAAAAGGGGTGGTGGGGCCAACGTCCTGACTTTC,CASSKRGGGANVLTF
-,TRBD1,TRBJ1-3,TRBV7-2,TGTGCCAGCAGCGTCACAGGGGGCTCTGGAAACACCATATATTTT,CASSVTGGSGNTIYF
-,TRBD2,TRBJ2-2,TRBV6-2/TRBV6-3,TGTGCCAGCAGTTGGACTAGCGGGGACACCGGGGAGCTGTTTTTT,CASSWTSGDTGELFF
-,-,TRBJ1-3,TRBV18,TGTGCCAGCTCACCTCAGGGTCCTGGAAACACCATATATTTT,CASSPQGPGNTIYF
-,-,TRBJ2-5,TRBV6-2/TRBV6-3,TGTGCCAGCAGCCCCGGGGAGACCCAGTACTTC,CASSPGETQYF
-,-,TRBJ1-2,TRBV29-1,TGCAGCGTTGATCCGCAGGGAAGTAGCGGCTACACCTTC,CSVDPQGSSGYTF
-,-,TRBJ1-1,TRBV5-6,TGTGCCAGCAGCTTGAGGGGCCCAAGGGCCACTGAAGCTTTCTTT,CASSLRGPRATEAFF
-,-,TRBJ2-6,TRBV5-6,TGTGCCAGCACCCTAACAGGGTCTGGGGCCAACGTCCTGACTTTC,CASTLTGSGANVLTF
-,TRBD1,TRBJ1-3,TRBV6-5,TGTGCCAGCAGATTAGACAGGGGGTTAGGTTTT,CASRLDRGLGF
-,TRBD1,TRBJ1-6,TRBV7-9,TGTGCCAGCAGCTCCGGGACAGTGGCGCGTAATTCACCCCTCCACTTT,CASSSGTVARNSPLHF
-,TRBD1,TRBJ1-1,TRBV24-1,TGTGCCACCAGTCCTCGGGACAGGGGTGGGGCTTTCTTT,CATSPRDRGGAFF
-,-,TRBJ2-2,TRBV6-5,TGTGCCAGCAGTTACTCTCCAGCGGCCCCGGTGGGGGAGCTGTTTTTT,CASSYSPAAPVGELFF
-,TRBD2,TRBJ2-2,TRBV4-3,TGCGCCAGCAGCCAAGATTGGGCTAGCGGGGGAAACACCGGGGAGCTGTTTTTT,CASSQDWASGGNTGELFF
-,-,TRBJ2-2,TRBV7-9,TGTGCCAGCAGCGACGGGACCGGGGAGCTGTTTTTT,CASSDGTGELFF
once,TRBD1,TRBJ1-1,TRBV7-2,TGTGCCAGCAGACCCTGGGGACAGCCCAACACTGAAGCTTTCTTT,CASRPWGQPNTEAFF
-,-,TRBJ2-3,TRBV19,TGTGCCAGTAGTATATCGAGCGGCACAGATACGCAGTATTTT,CASSISSGTDTQYF
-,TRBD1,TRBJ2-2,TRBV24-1,TGTGCCACCCCCGAAGGGGGACAGGGGGGACCCGGGGAGCTGTTTTTT,CATPEGGQGGPGELFF
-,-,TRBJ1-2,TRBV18,TGTGCCAGCTCACCACCGGAGGAGGCCTATGGCTACACCTTC,CASSPPEEAYGYTF
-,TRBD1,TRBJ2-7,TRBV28,TGTGCCACCCGGACAGGGGGAGCCTACGAGCAGTACTTC,CATRTGGAYEQYF
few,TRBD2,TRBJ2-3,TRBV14,TGTGCCAGCAGCCAATGGCTAGCGGGAGGAGCCGATACGCAGTATTTT,CASSQWLAGGADTQYF
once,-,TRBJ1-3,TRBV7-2,TGTGCCAGCAGCTTGGGCCTCTCTGGAAACACCATATATTTT,CASSLGLSGNTIYF
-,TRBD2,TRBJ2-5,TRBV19,TGTGCCAGTGGGACTACCGGGGAGACCCAGTACTTC,CASGTTGETQYF
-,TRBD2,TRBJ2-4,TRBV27,TGTGCCACCGCAGGCGGGGGATTACTAGCCAAAAACATTCAGTACTTC,CATAGGGLLAKNIQYF
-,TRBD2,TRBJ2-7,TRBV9,TGTGCCAGCACCCCCGGGGCGGGAGGGTACCACGAGCAGTACTTC,CASTPGAGGYHEQYF